Listed below are T cell receptor beta chains from one sample, sequenced in a study of blood T cell repertoires in COVID-19. This table comes from immunoSEQ multiplex PCR, and its TCRdb copy is limited to in-frame clones, with some not included. This table holds approximately 83,000 clones, around 90% found once. The sequenced sample was peripheral blood. The receptors shown here come from a man aged 65 to 85 with acute or convalescent COVID-19. Both conserved end residues are part of each CDR3. A D gene is named only where the DNA matches it firmly. Clone size, where shown, is once, few, many, or a class for clones that have expanded.

cdr3_nt cdr3_aa j_call v_call clone_size d_call
TGTGCCAGCAGTTTGGTAGGGGGCAACAACTATGGCTACACCTTC CASSLVGGNNYGYTF TRBJ1-2 TRBV28 . TRBD1
TGTGCCAGCGAAACACTGGACAGCCAATTGGGCCGTAAGGAAAAACTGTTTTTT CASETLDSQLGRKEKLFF TRBJ1-4 TRBV28 many .
TGTGCCAGCAGCTTAGCGAACAGCTACGAGCAGTACTTC CASSLANSYEQYF TRBJ2-7 TRBV7-2 . .
TGTGCCAGCAGCCAATTTCAGGGGGCCGCCTACAATGAGCAGTTCTTC CASSQFQGAAYNEQFF TRBJ2-1 TRBV3-1/TRBV3-2 once TRBD1
TGCAGCGTTGATACTACTAGCGGGTCCTACAATGAGCAGTTCTTC CSVDTTSGSYNEQFF TRBJ2-1 TRBV29-1 . TRBD2
TGTGCCAGCAGTAGAGGAAACGAGCAGTACTTC CASSRGNEQYF TRBJ2-7 TRBV12-3/TRBV12-4 . .
TGTGCCAGCAGTGGGGACTGGCCCAGCACCAATGAGCAGTTCTTC CASSGDWPSTNEQFF TRBJ2-1 TRBV6-2/TRBV6-3 . .
TGTGCCAGCAGTCCATGGGGACAGGGAGGTTCACCCCTCCACTTT CASSPWGQGGSPLHF TRBJ1-6 TRBV6-5 . TRBD1
TGTGCCAGCTCACTGCAGGGCAGAGGACTAGGTGAAAAACTGTTTTTT CASSLQGRGLGEKLFF TRBJ1-4 TRBV18 . .
TGTGCCAGCAGCTCCCGCTCGGGGGGGCGGGAGACCCAGTACTTC CASSSRSGGRETQYF TRBJ2-5 TRBV5-6 . TRBD2
TGCAGCGTCTGGGCGACAGGGGAGGAGACCCAGTACTTC CSVWATGEETQYF TRBJ2-5 TRBV29-1 . TRBD1